The rows below give T cell receptor beta chains drawn from one sample of a study of shared clonotypes between healthy human individuals. Generated by immunoSEQ multiplex PCR, the TCRdb table keeps only in-frame clones and is missing some. The sample has 1,500,000 or so clones, about 98.5% seen once. Sequencing was carried out using naive CD4+ T cells sorted from blood. The receptors were gathered from a man aged 30 to 45 in good health. CDR3s include the opening cysteine and the closing phenylalanine or tryptophan. D genes are given only for firm matches. Not every row has a clone size; where given, it reads once, few, many or a size class.

v_call	j_call	clone_size	d_call	cdr3_aa	cdr3_nt
TRBV5-5	TRBJ2-7	.	TRBD1	CASSTYDRGPRYEQYF	TGTGCCAGCAGCACGTACGACAGGGGGCCGAGGTACGAGCAGTACTTC
TRBV15	TRBJ2-3	.	.	CATSTGALIGTDTQYF	TGTGCCACCAGCACCGGGGCCCTAATTGGCACAGATACGCAGTATTTT
TRBV5-4	TRBJ2-5	.	TRBD1	CASQYRGRGETQYF	TGTGCCAGCCAATACAGGGGGCGCGGGGAGACCCAGTACTTC
TRBV15	TRBJ2-1	.	.	CATSSGDSQYNEQFF	TGTGCCACCAGCAGCGGGGACTCACAATACAATGAGCAGTTCTTC
TRBV5-5	TRBJ2-7	.	TRBD2	CASSPPGAGAAEQYF	TGTGCCAGCAGCCCCCCGGGAGCGGGAGCAGCCGAGCAGTACTTC
TRBV14	TRBJ2-4	.	TRBD2	CASSQGGLADTKNIQYF	TGTGCCAGCAGCCAAGGGGGACTAGCGGATACCAAAAACATTCAGTACTTC
TRBV5-1	TRBJ2-1	.	.	CASSLERGRSNEQFF	TGCGCCAGCAGCTTGGAAAGGGGTCGGAGCAATGAGCAGTTCTTC
TRBV5-4	TRBJ2-7	.	TRBD2	CASSLGLAGHEQYF	TGTGCCAGCAGCTTGGGGCTAGCGGGACACGAGCAGTACTTC
TRBV18	TRBJ2-1	.	TRBD1	CASSPLGTGSYNEQFF	TGTGCCAGCTCACCACTCGGGACAGGCTCCTACAATGAGCAGTTCTTC
TRBV2	TRBJ2-5	once	TRBD2	CASSEREGPTTQYF	TGTGCCAGCAGTGAACGGGAGGGTCCTACGACCCAGTACTTC
TRBV28	TRBJ2-3	.	.	CASPPLGPATDTQYF	TGTGCCAGCCCCCCCCTCGGACCAGCCACAGATACGCAGTATTTT
TRBV7-2	TRBJ1-5	.	.	CASSFSRDQPQHF	TGTGCCAGCAGCTTCTCTAGGGACCAGCCCCAGCATTTT
TRBV11-3	TRBJ2-1	.	.	CASSPGPPTHNEQFF	TGTGCCAGCAGCCCTGGGCCTCCCACACACAATGAGCAGTTCTTC
TRBV7-2	TRBJ2-7	.	.	CASSLEWRATGDEQYF	TGTGCCAGCAGCTTAGAGTGGAGGGCGACAGGCGACGAGCAGTACTTC
TRBV28	TRBJ2-7	.	TRBD2	CASKRLAGYEQYF	TGTGCCAGCAAGAGGCTAGCGGGCTACGAGCAGTACTTC
TRBV29-1	TRBJ2-7	.	.	CSGGWDTGEQYF	TGCAGCGGGGGGTGGGACACTGGCGAGCAGTACTTC
TRBV5-1	TRBJ2-7	.	.	CASSLTGSSYEQYF	TGCGCCAGCAGCTTGACAGGGTCGAGCTACGAGCAGTACTTC
TRBV29-1	TRBJ1-2	few	TRBD1	CSVRQGSYGYTF	TGCAGCGTTCGACAGGGAAGCTATGGCTACACCTTC
TRBV6-5	TRBJ2-7	.	TRBD1	CASSYDRVDEQYF	TGTGCCAGCAGTTACGACAGGGTGGACGAGCAGTACTTC
TRBV28	TRBJ1-5	.	.	CASTRQGNNQPQHF	TGTGCCAGCACCCGGCAGGGGAACAATCAGCCCCAGCATTTT
TRBV19	TRBJ2-1	.	TRBD2	CARTQTSGRQKGGYNEQFF	TGTGCCAGAACCCAGACTAGCGGGAGGCAGAAGGGTGGATACAATGAGCAGTTCTTC
TRBV18	TRBJ2-5	.	TRBD2	CAGKSGGETQYF	TGTGCCGGCAAGTCGGGGGGAGAGACCCAGTACTTC
TRBV7-3	TRBJ2-3	.	.	CASSPGGDSGQYF	TGTGCCAGCAGCCCTGGGGGGGACAGCGGGCAGTATTTT
TRBV27	TRBJ2-1	.	TRBD1	CASSFWDRKNNEQFF	TGTGCCAGCAGTTTTTGGGACAGAAAAAACAATGAGCAGTTCTTC
TRBV11-2	TRBJ1-1	once	.	CASSLATPKNTEAFF	TGTGCCAGCAGCTTAGCGACCCCGAAGAACACTGAAGCTTTCTTT
TRBV5-8	TRBJ2-1	.	.	CASSLAGRLAYNEQFF	TGTGCCAGCAGCTTGGCCGGCAGGTTAGCCTACAATGAGCAGTTCTTC